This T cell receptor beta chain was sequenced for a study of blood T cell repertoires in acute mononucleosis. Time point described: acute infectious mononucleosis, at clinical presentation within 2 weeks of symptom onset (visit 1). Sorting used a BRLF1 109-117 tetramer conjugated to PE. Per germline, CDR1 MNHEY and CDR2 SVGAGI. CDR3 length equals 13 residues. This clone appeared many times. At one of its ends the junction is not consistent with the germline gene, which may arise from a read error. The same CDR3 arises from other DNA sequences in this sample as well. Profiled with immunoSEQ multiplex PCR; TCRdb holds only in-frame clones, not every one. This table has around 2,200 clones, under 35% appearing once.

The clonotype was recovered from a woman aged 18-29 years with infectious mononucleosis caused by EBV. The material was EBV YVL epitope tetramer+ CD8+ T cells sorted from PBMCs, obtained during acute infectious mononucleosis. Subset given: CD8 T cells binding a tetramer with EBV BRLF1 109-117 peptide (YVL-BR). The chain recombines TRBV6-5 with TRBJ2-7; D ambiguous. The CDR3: CASMLPFGDEQYF. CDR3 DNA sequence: TGCGCCAGCATGCTCCCTTTTGGTGACGAGCAGTACTTC.